This TCR beta chain is from a study of shared clonotypes between healthy human individuals. Study outcomes and limitations: The low donor count limited represented genetic and exposure-history diversity.

This table comes from immunoSEQ multiplex PCR, and its TCRdb copy is limited to in-frame clones, with some not included. The table records about 1 million clones, approximately 76% of them present only once. This CDR3 has 17 amino acids. About this clone: Its antigen is unidentified.

This clonotype was obtained from a man younger than 30 in good health. Source material: memory CD4+ T cells sorted from blood. This sample's subset: CD45RA-negative fraction. The gene calls are TRBV1 and TRBJ2-3; the table's D call TRBD2 went unverified against the DNA. TRBV1 is noted as a pseudogene. CDR3 bases: TGCACCCGAAGGGATGGTAGCGGGGGCCTTCGCACAGATACGCAGTATTTT. It is translated as CTRRDGSGGLRTDTQYF.